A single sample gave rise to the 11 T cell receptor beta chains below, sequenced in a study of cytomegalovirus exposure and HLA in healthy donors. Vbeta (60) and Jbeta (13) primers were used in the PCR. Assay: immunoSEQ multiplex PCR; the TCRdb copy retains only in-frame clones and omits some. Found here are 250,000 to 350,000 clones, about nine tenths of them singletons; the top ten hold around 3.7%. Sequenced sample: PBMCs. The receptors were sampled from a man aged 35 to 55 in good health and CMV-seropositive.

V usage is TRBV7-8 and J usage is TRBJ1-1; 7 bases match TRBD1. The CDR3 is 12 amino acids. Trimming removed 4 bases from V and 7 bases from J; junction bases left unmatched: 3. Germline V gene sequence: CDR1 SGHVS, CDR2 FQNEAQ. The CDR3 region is CASSSTGLEAFF. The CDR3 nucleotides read TGTGCCAGCAGCTCGACAGGGCTTGAAGCTTTCTTT.

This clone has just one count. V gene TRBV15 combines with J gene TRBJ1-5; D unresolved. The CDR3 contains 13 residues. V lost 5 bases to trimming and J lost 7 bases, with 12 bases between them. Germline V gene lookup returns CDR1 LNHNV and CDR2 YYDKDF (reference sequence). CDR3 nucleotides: TGTGCCACCAGCCTGGCAGGAGGCCAGCCCCAGCATTTT. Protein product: CATSLAGGQPQHF. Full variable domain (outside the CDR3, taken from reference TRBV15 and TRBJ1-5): DAMVIQNPRYQVTQFGKPVTLSCSQTLNHNVMYWYQQKSSQAPKLLFHYYDKDFNNEADTPDNFQSRRPNTSFCFLDIRSPGLGDTAMYLCATSLAGGQPQHFGDGTRLSIL.

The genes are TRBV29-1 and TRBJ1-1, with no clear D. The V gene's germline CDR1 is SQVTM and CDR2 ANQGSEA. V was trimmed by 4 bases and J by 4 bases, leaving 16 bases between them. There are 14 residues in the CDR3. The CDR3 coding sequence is TGCAGCGTTGGAGGGTGGAGGGAGGCCACTGAAGCTTTCTTT. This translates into CSVGGWREATEAFF.

CDR3 protein: CATWGGGDEKLFF. CDR3 nucleotides: TGTGCCACCTGGGGCGGGGGGGATGAAAAACTGTTTTTT. The chain recombines TRBV10-3 with TRBJ1-4, with a weak D call TRBD1 (5 bases). The CDR3 runs to 13 residues. The V gene's germline CDR1 is ENHRY and CDR2 SYGVKD. V gave up 10 bases and J gave up 6 bases, with 15 bases separating them.

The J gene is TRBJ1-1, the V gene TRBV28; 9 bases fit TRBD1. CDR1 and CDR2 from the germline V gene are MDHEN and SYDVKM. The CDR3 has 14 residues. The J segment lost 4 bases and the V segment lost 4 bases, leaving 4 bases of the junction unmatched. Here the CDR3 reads CASSSRQGVTEAFF. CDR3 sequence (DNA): TGTGCCAGCAGTTCAAGACAGGGGGTCACTGAAGCTTTCTTT.

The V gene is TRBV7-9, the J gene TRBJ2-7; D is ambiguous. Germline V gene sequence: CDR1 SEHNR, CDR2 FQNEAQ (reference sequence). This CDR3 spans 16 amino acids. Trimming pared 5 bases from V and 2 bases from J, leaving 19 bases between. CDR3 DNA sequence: TGTGCCAGCAGCCCTACGGTAGTATCTAAAGCCTACGAGCAGTACTTC. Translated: CASSPTVVSKAYEQYF.

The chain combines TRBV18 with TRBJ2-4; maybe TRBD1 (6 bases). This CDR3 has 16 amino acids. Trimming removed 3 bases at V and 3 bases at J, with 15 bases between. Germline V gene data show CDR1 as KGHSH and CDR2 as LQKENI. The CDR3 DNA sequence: TGTGCCAGCTCACCGCTTGGACAGAGTGGCAAAAACATTCAGTACTTC. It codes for CASSPLGQSGKNIQYF.

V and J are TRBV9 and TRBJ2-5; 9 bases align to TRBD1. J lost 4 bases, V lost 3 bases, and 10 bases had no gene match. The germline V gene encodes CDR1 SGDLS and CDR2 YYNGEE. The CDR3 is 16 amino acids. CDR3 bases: TGTGCCAGCAGCGCCTTCGGCCAGGACAGGGGAGAGACCCAGTACTTC. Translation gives CASSAFGQDRGETQYF.

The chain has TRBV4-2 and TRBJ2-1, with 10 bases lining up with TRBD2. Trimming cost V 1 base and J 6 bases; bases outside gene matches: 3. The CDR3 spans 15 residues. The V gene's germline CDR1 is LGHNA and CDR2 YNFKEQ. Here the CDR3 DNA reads TGTGCCAGCAGCCAAGCACTAGCGGGGATCAATGAGCAGTTCTTC. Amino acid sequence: CASSQALAGINEQFF.

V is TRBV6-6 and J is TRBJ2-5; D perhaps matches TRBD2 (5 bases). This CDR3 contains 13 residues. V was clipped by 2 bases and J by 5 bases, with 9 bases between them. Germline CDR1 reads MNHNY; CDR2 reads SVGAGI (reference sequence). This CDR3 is CASSYRGSETQYF. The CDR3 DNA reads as TGTGCCAGCAGTTACCGGGGTTCGGAGACCCAGTACTTC.

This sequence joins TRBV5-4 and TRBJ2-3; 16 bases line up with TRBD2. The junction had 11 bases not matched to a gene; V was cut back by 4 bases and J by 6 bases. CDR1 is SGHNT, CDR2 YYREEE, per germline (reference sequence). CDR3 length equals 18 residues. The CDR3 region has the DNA TGTGCCAGCAGCCCCCTCGGGACTAGCGGGAGGGCCATGGATACGCAGTATTTT. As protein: CASSPLGTSGRAMDTQYF.